This T cell receptor (beta chain) is from a study of blood T cell repertoires in COVID-19. Clones were read by immunoSEQ multiplex PCR, and TCRdb kept only the in-frame ones, dropping some. Here the sample spans approximately 46,000 clones, 70% to 85% being singletons. V lost 5 bases, J lost 10 bases, and 9 bases stayed unmatched. The CDR3 consists of 15 residues. Looked up from germline, CDR1 is MNHEY and CDR2 is SMNVEV (reference sequence). This clone was found a few times. This receptor was obtained from a human donor in a cohort sampled during active COVID-19. The gene calls are TRBV27 and TRBJ1-6; 9 bases match TRBD1. The material sequenced was peripheral blood. The CDR3, as DNA: TGTGCCAGCAGTCCCGGGACAGGGTTGGGATCACCCCTCCACTTT. Its protein is CASSPGTGLGSPLHF.